The T cell receptor (beta chain) described here comes from a study of T cell repertoires in cytomegalovirus infection (dated by TCRdb to about 2019). Study-wide context: Recently identified HLA-C-restricted CMV epitopes, whose presentation resists viral immunomodulation, were targeted by peptide stimulations together with well-studied HLA-B-restricted epitopes. Donor HLA type was relevant to the analysis, as public TCR beta signatures indicated carriage of CMV infection together with the matching HLA type.

Sequencing was performed on an Illumina HiSeq 1500. In-frame beta chains were kept once TCRdb had trimmed the public reads at Q25 with fastp and called clones with MiXCR. Each entry is one CDR3 protein sequence, shown with its most common DNA and genes. The sample table holds some 590,000 distinct CDR3 sequences, of which around 40% were seen once. In total, the top ten clones hold around 46% of the sample. The germline ends are 8 bases apart after V is trimmed by 1 base and J by 2 bases. Spanning cysteine to phenylalanine, the CDR3 consists of 14 amino acids. Just the 42-base CDR3 DNA is kept, in frame starting at base 1. CDR1 and CDR2 are drawn from the germline V gene: SGHTA, FQGNSA. What the study reported, not specific to this receptor: In both this cohort and an independent cohort of 352 donors, the cumulative frequency of public TCR beta family members distinguished carriers of CMV infection plus the relevant HLA type. The ex vivo response was dominated by HLA-C-restricted CMV-specific TCR beta clonotypes, which also provided the single most frequent clonotype in two of eight donors.

This clonotype was detected only a few times. No antigen is known for it. Per-base quality was not reported, and no clone a single base away is much larger than it. The treatment or condition label on this specimen signifies: in vitro stimulation with specific CMV peptide epitopes to enrich CMV-specific T cells. The sequence was collected from a human donor in good health (CMV status not recorded). Some clones in this sample may be carry-over from other donors' samples. The sample was cultured PBMCs, taken from culture after CMV antigen stimulation. The V gene is TRBV7-2 and the J gene is TRBJ2-5, with no confident D gene call. The CDR3 region has the sequence CASSLEMGQETQYF. The sequence in DNA is TGTGCCAGCAGCTTAGAGATGGGTCAAGAGACCCAGTACTTC.